The T cell receptor (delta chain) under discussion was sequenced for a study of gamma-delta T cells after stem cell transplantation. This clone has only a few counts. This likely reflects a read error, since a far larger clone is one base away. With CATT, TCRdb re-called clones from the RT-PCR reads. Counted here are under 2,500 delta-chain clones, 0.95% to 1.5% occurring once; the ten biggest clones make up 22%. CDR1 GEAIGNYY and CDR2 EKD come from the germline V gene. V shed 0 bases and J shed 3 bases, with 43 bases lying between them. This CDR3 has 25 amino acids. The chain uses TRDV2 and TRDJ1, with a weak D call TRDD3 (10 bases). Input material: gamma-delta T cells. The sequence derives from a human donor. It is not recorded whose cells these are; they may come from a transplant donor. The CDR3 loop reads CACDTVLPTGLGDKGKGTVADKLIF. DNA of the CDR3: TGTGCCTGTGACACCGTCCTTCCTACCGGGCTGGGGGATAAGGGCAAGGGGACCGTCGCCGATAAACTCATCTTT.